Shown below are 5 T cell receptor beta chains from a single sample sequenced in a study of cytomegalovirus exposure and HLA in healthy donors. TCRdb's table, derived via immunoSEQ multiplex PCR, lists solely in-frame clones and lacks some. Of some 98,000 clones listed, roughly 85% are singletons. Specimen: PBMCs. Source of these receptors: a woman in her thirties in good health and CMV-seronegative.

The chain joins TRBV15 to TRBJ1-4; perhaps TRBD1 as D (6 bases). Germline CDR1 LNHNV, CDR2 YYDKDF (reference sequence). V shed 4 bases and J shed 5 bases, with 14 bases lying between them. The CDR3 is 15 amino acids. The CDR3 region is CATSTLQGVNEKLFF. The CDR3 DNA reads TGTGCCACCAGCACCCTACAGGGAGTAAATGAAAAACTGTTTTTT.

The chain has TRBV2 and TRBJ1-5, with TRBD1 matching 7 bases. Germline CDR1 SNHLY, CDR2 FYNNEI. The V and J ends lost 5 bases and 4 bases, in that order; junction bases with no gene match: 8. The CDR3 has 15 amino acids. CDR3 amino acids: CASSPGQAQNQPQHF. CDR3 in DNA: TGTGCCAGCAGTCCAGGACAGGCCCAAAATCAGCCCCAGCATTTT. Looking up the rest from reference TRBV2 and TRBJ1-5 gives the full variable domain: EPEVTQTPSHQVTQMGQEVILRCVPISNHLYFYWYRQILGQKVEFLVSFYNNEISEKSEIFDDQFSVERPDGSNFTLKIRSTKLEDSAMYFCASSPGQAQNQPQHFGDGTRLSIL.

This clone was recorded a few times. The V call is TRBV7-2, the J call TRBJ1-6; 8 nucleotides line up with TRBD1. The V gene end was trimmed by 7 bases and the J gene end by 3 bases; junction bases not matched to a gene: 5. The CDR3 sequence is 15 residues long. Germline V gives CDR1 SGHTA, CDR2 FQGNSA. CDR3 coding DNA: TGTGCCAGCACCGCGACAGGGGTCTATAATTCACCCCTCCACTTT. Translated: CASTATGVYNSPLHF.

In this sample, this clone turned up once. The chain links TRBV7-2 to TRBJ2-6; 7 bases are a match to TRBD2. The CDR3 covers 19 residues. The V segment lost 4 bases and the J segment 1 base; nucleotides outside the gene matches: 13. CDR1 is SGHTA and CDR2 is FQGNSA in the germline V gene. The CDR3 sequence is CASSSLPGGLPSGANVLTF. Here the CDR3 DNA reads TGTGCCAGCAGCTCTCTTCCGGGAGGCCTACCTTCTGGGGCCAACGTCCTGACTTTC.

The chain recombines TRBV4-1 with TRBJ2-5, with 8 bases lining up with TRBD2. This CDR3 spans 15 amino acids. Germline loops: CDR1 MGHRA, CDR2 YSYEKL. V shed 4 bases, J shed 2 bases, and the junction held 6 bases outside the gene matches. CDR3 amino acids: CASSPGGGLQETQYF. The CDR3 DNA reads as TGCGCCAGCAGCCCCGGCGGGGGGCTTCAAGAGACCCAGTACTTC.